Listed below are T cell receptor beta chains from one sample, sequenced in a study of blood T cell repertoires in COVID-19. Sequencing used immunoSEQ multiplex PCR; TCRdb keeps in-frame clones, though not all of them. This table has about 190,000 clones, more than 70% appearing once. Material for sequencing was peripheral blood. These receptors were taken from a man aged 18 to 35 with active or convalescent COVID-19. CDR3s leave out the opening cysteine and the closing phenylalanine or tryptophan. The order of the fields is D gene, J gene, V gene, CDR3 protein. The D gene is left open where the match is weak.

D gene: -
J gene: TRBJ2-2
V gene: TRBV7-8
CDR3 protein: ASSLSWELGELF

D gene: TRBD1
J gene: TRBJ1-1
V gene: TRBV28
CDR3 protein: ASSLWWLGDRGDTEAF

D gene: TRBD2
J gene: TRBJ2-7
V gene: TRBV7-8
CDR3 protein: ASSLALAGVYEQY

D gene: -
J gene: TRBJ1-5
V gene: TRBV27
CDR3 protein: ASSLYRDQPQH

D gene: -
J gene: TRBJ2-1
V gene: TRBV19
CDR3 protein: ASSKMSDSSYNEQF

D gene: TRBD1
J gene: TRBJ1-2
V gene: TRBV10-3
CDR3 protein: AITDGQENYGYT

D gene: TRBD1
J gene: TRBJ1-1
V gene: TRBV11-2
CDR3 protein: ASSHKTGTVNTEAF

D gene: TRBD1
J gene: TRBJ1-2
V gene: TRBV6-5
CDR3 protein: ASRTGGNYGYT

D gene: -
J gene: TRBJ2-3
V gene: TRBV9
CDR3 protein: ASTPTVSTDTQY

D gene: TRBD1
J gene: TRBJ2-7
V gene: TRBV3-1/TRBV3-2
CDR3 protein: ASSPPGQGYYEQY

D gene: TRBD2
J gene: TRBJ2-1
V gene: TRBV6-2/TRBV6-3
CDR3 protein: ASSSLTSGVYNEQF

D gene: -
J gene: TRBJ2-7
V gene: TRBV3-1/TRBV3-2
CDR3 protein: ASSPGTYEQY

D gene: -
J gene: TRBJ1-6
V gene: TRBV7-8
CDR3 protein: ASSLRASTQEKNSPLH

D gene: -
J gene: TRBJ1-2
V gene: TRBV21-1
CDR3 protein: ASSKEERGYCFRYT

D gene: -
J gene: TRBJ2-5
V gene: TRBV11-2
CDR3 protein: ASSLLGRETQY

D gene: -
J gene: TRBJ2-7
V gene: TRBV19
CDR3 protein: ASSMAVTGEQY

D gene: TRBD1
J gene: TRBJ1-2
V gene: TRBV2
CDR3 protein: ASSTGGTGGTYGYT

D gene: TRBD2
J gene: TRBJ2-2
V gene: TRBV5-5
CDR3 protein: ASSLGLAGGSNTGELF

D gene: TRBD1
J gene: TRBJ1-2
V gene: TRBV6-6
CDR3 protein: ASSRGGTGADLNYGYT

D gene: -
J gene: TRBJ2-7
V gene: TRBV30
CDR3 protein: AWAPIYYEQY

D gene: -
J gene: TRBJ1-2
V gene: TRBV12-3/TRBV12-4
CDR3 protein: ASSTEANYGYT

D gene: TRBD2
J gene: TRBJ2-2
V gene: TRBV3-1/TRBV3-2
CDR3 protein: ASSPYSTSGGGELF

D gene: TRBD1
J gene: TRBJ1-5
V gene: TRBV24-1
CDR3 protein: ATASGGTPGRNQPQH

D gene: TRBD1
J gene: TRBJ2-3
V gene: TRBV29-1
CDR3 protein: SVDFRDRVTDTQY

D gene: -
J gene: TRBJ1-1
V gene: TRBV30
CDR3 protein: AWDRPGKSDEAF

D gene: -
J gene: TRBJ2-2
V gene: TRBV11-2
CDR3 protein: ASSLVGGGLGSAGELF

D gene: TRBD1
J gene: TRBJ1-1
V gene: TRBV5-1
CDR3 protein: ASSSTDRGITMNTEAF

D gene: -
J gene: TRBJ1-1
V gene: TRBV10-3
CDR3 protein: AISESAEYTEAF

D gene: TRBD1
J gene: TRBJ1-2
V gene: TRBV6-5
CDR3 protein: ASSYSGQGADYGYT

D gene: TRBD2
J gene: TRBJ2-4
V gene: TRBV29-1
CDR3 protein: SGLDGGENIQY

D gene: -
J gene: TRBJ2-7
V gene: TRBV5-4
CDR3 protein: ASSFNRGGHEQY

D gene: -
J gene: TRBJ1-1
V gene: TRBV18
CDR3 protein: ASSPLGATATTEAF

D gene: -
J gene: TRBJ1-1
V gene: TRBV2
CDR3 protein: ASSGERWGEAF

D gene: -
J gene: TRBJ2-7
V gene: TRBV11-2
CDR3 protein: ASTPGVGAYEQY

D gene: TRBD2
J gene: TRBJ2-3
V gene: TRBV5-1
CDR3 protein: ASSLRLAEDTQY

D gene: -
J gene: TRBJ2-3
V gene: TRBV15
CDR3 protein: ATSRRRTDTDTQY

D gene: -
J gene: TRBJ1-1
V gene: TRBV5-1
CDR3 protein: ASSLDGWYAEAF

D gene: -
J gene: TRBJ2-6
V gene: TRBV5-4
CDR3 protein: ASSLAPSGANVLT

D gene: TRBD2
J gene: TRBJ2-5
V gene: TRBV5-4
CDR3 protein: ASSRGAGVETQY

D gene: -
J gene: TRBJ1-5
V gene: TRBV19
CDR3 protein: ASTWKARGNQPQH

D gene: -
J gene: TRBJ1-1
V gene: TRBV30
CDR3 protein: AWTGRTEAF

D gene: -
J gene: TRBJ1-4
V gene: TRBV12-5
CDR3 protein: ASSRGVGTNEKLF

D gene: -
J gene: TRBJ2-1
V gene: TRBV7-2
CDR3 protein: ASSLEQGSYNEQF

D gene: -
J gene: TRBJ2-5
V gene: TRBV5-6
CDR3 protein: ASSLALETQY

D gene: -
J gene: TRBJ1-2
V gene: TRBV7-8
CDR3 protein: ASSFLSGRYGYT

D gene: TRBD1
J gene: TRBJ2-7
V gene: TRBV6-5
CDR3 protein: ASKSGTVLYEQY

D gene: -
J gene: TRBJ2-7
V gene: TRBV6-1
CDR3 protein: ASRSSRGVAYEQY

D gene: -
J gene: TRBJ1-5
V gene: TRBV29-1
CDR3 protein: SVGRGYNQPQH

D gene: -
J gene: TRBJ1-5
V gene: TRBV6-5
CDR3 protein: ASRPRETVNQPQH

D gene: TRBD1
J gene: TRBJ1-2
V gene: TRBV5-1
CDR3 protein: ASSPQTGDYGYT